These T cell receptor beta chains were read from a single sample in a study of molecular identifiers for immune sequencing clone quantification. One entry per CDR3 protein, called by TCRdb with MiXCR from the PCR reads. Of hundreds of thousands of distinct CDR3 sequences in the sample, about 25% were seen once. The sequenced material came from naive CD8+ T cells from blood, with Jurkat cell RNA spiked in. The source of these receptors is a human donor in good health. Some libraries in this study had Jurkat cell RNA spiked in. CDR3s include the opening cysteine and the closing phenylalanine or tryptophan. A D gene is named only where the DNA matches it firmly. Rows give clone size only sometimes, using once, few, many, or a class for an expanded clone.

CDR3aa: CATSPTKTGGGQPQHF
CDR3nt: TGTGCCACCAGTCCGACTAAGACAGGGGGAGGGCAGCCCCAGCATTTT
d_gene: TRBD1
j_gene: TRBJ1-5
abundance: few
v_gene: TRBV24-1

CDR3aa: CASSPGQQNQPQHF
CDR3nt: TGTGCCAGCAGCCCCGGACAGCAGAATCAGCCCCAGCATTTT
d_gene: NA
j_gene: TRBJ1-5
abundance: many
v_gene: TRBV7-8

CDR3aa: CASSLIARGTEAFF
CDR3nt: TGCGCCAGCAGCTTGATAGCCCGGGGCACTGAAGCTTTCTTT
d_gene: NA
j_gene: TRBJ1-1
abundance: many
v_gene: TRBV5-1

CDR3aa: CASSLWTGGGYTF
CDR3nt: TGTGCCAGCAGCTTGTGGACAGGAGGAGGCTACACCTTC
d_gene: TRBD1
j_gene: TRBJ1-2
abundance: few
v_gene: TRBV5-5

CDR3aa: CSATDITYEQYF
CDR3nt: TGCAGTGCTACGGACATAACCTACGAGCAGTACTTC
d_gene: NA
j_gene: TRBJ2-7
abundance: many
v_gene: TRBV20-1

CDR3aa: CASRRGWGTDTQYF
CDR3nt: TGTGCCAGCAGGAGGGGATGGGGCACAGATACGCAGTATTTT
d_gene: NA
j_gene: TRBJ2-3
abundance: few
v_gene: TRBV6-2/TRBV6-3

CDR3aa: CAWSLWGGETQYF
CDR3nt: TGTGCCTGGAGTTTATGGGGGGGGGAGACCCAGTACTTC
d_gene: TRBD2
j_gene: TRBJ2-5
abundance: NA
v_gene: TRBV30

CDR3aa: CARKGGSSYNEQFF
CDR3nt: TGTGCCCGAAAGGGAGGTAGCTCCTACAATGAGCAGTTCTTC
d_gene: NA
j_gene: TRBJ2-1
abundance: many
v_gene: TRBV21-1

CDR3aa: CASSLGGTATDTQYF
CDR3nt: TGTGCCAGCAGCTTAGGCGGGACAGCCACAGATACGCAGTATTTT
d_gene: NA
j_gene: TRBJ2-3
abundance: many
v_gene: TRBV7-9

CDR3aa: CASSQYNSPYNEQFF
CDR3nt: TGTGCCAGCAGCCAGTACAACAGCCCCTACAATGAGCAGTTCTTC
d_gene: NA
j_gene: TRBJ2-1
abundance: many
v_gene: TRBV25-1

CDR3aa: CASSPWITSYNEQFF
CDR3nt: TGTGCCAGCAGTCCCTGGATAACTTCCTACAATGAGCAGTTCTTC
d_gene: NA
j_gene: TRBJ2-1
abundance: few
v_gene: TRBV6-5

CDR3aa: CASSPGISPQETQYF
CDR3nt: TGCGCCAGCAGCCCAGGGATTAGTCCCCAAGAGACCCAGTACTTC
d_gene: NA
j_gene: TRBJ2-5
abundance: many
v_gene: TRBV4-1

CDR3aa: CSVMTGTAYEQYF
CDR3nt: TGCAGCGTTATGACCGGGACCGCCTACGAGCAGTACTTC
d_gene: NA
j_gene: TRBJ2-7
abundance: many
v_gene: TRBV29-1

CDR3aa: CASSFFAGAGANVLTF
CDR3nt: TGTGCCAGCAGCTTCTTCGCAGGGGCTGGGGCCAACGTCCTGACTTTC
d_gene: NA
j_gene: TRBJ2-6
abundance: many
v_gene: TRBV5-6

CDR3aa: CASSWVGTRAETQYF
CDR3nt: TGTGCCAGCAGTTGGGTGGGCACTCGGGCAGAGACCCAGTACTTC
d_gene: NA
j_gene: TRBJ2-5
abundance: few
v_gene: TRBV6-5

CDR3aa: CASSRKGAVVGTDTQYF
CDR3nt: TGTGCCAGCAGCCGAAAAGGGGCGGTGGTGGGCACAGATACGCAGTATTTT
d_gene: NA
j_gene: TRBJ2-3
abundance: many
v_gene: TRBV28

CDR3aa: CASSPDRYTEAFF
CDR3nt: TGCGCCAGCAGCCCCGACAGGTACACTGAAGCTTTCTTT
d_gene: NA
j_gene: TRBJ1-1
abundance: many
v_gene: TRBV4-3

CDR3aa: CASSLTATNEKLFF
CDR3nt: TGTGCCAGCAGTTTGACAGCCACTAATGAAAAACTGTTTTTT
d_gene: NA
j_gene: TRBJ1-4
abundance: many
v_gene: TRBV12-3/TRBV12-4

CDR3aa: CASSLGRTGTYGYTF
CDR3nt: TGTGCCAGCAGCTTAGGACGGACAGGGACCTATGGCTACACCTTC
d_gene: TRBD1
j_gene: TRBJ1-2
abundance: NA
v_gene: TRBV13

CDR3aa: CASIARVSGNTMYF
CDR3nt: TGTGCCAGCATCGCTCGAGTCTCTGGAAACACCATGTATTTT
d_gene: NA
j_gene: TRBJ1-3
abundance: NA
v_gene: TRBV5-6

CDR3aa: CASSPRLTSSSYNEQFF
CDR3nt: TGTGCCAGCAGCCCACGACTAACCTCTAGCTCCTACAATGAGCAGTTCTTC
d_gene: NA
j_gene: TRBJ2-1
abundance: NA
v_gene: TRBV9

CDR3aa: CASSAGGLVYEQYF
CDR3nt: TGTGCCAGCAGCGCCGGGGGCCTCGTTTACGAGCAGTACTTC
d_gene: NA
j_gene: TRBJ2-7
abundance: NA
v_gene: TRBV9

CDR3aa: CASSIGPRVGYTF
CDR3nt: TGTGCCAGTAGTATAGGTCCCCGCGTAGGCTACACCTTC
d_gene: NA
j_gene: TRBJ1-2
abundance: once
v_gene: TRBV19

CDR3aa: CASSFYSGANVLTF
CDR3nt: TGTGCCAGCAGTTTCTACTCTGGGGCCAACGTCCTGACTTTC
d_gene: NA
j_gene: TRBJ2-6
abundance: many
v_gene: TRBV27

CDR3aa: CASSQVLRRQSYSGNTIYF
CDR3nt: TGCGCCAGCAGCCAAGTATTAAGGAGACAGTCCTACTCTGGAAACACCATATATTTT
d_gene: NA
j_gene: TRBJ1-3
abundance: NA
v_gene: TRBV4-3

CDR3aa: CASSRGVSNQPQHF
CDR3nt: TGTGCCAGTAGCCGGGGGGTTAGCAATCAGCCCCAGCATTTT
d_gene: NA
j_gene: TRBJ1-5
abundance: NA
v_gene: TRBV19

CDR3aa: CASSSSFGPGEQYF
CDR3nt: TGTGCCAGCAGCTCCTCGTTCGGCCCGGGCGAGCAGTACTTC
d_gene: NA
j_gene: TRBJ2-7
abundance: NA
v_gene: TRBV11-2

CDR3aa: CSANGQRYSYEQYF
CDR3nt: TGCAGTGCTAACGGACAGAGATACTCCTACGAGCAGTACTTC
d_gene: NA
j_gene: TRBJ2-7
abundance: many
v_gene: TRBV20-1

CDR3aa: CSARAPGPYEQYF
CDR3nt: TGCAGTGCTAGGGCGCCGGGACCTTACGAGCAGTACTTC
d_gene: NA
j_gene: TRBJ2-7
abundance: many
v_gene: TRBV20-1

CDR3aa: CASSDVPAGEQFF
CDR3nt: TGTGCCAGCAGTGACGTCCCCGCGGGTGAGCAGTTCTTC
d_gene: NA
j_gene: TRBJ2-1
abundance: few
v_gene: TRBV6-4

CDR3aa: CASSFTGGVQPQHF
CDR3nt: TGTGCCAGCAGTTTCACAGGGGGCGTACAGCCCCAGCATTTT
d_gene: TRBD1
j_gene: TRBJ1-5
abundance: once
v_gene: TRBV27

CDR3aa: CASSQDATTYEQYF
CDR3nt: TGCGCCAGCAGCCAAGATGCAACCACCTACGAGCAGTACTTC
d_gene: NA
j_gene: TRBJ2-7
abundance: few
v_gene: TRBV4-3

CDR3aa: CASRKQGADGYTF
CDR3nt: TGTGCCAGCAGGAAACAGGGGGCGGATGGCTACACCTTC
d_gene: TRBD1
j_gene: TRBJ1-2
abundance: NA
v_gene: TRBV12-3/TRBV12-4

CDR3aa: CASAAPNTEAFF
CDR3nt: TGTGCCAGCGCGGCCCCGAACACTGAAGCTTTCTTT
d_gene: NA
j_gene: TRBJ1-1
abundance: NA
v_gene: TRBV7-6

CDR3aa: CASSSPGRVVWETQYF
CDR3nt: TGTGCCAGCAGCTCTCCCGGGAGGGTGGTTTGGGAGACCCAGTACTTC
d_gene: TRBD2
j_gene: TRBJ2-5
abundance: few
v_gene: TRBV7-2

CDR3aa: CASSQGRSSYAQSF
CDR3nt: TGCGCCAGCAGCCAAGGCCGGAGCTCCTACGCGCAGTCCTTC
d_gene: NA
j_gene: TRBJ2-7
abundance: NA
v_gene: TRBV4-1

CDR3aa: CASSYVGQSEAFF
CDR3nt: TGTGCCAGCAGTTACGTGGGACAATCTGAAGCTTTCTTT
d_gene: NA
j_gene: TRBJ1-1
abundance: many
v_gene: TRBV6-2/TRBV6-3

CDR3aa: CASSPEDRTGSYEQYF
CDR3nt: TGTGCCAGCAGTCCCGAAGATCGGACAGGCTCCTACGAGCAGTACTTC
d_gene: TRBD1
j_gene: TRBJ2-7
abundance: many
v_gene: TRBV28

CDR3aa: CATSPAGGYNEQFF
CDR3nt: TGTGCCACCAGTCCGGCGGGGGGGTACAATGAGCAGTTCTTC
d_gene: TRBD2
j_gene: TRBJ2-1
abundance: few
v_gene: TRBV24-1

CDR3aa: CASSQETELYEQYF
CDR3nt: TGCGCCAGCAGCCAAGAAACAGAACTCTACGAGCAGTACTTC
d_gene: NA
j_gene: TRBJ2-7
abundance: NA
v_gene: TRBV4-3

CDR3aa: CASSYSRGPPVETQYF
CDR3nt: TGTGCCAGCAGTTACTCGAGAGGACCGCCCGTGGAGACCCAGTACTTC
d_gene: NA
j_gene: TRBJ2-5
abundance: many
v_gene: TRBV6-5

CDR3aa: CASKYSGVGNEQFF
CDR3nt: TGTGCCAGCAAGTATAGCGGGGTTGGTAATGAGCAGTTCTTC
d_gene: TRBD2
j_gene: TRBJ2-1
abundance: few
v_gene: TRBV11-1

CDR3aa: CASGLLGPRADPRYF
CDR3nt: TGTGCCAGCGGCTTATTGGGGCCTCGGGCGGATCCGCGGTATTTT
d_gene: NA
j_gene: TRBJ2-3
abundance: NA
v_gene: TRBV7-2

CDR3aa: CASSGTLQGYNEQFF
CDR3nt: TGTGCCAGCAGTGGCACTCTACAGGGATACAATGAGCAGTTCTTC
d_gene: NA
j_gene: TRBJ2-1
abundance: NA
v_gene: TRBV27

CDR3aa: CATSGAFVFGGVGETQYF
CDR3nt: TGTGCCACCAGCGGTGCATTTGTATTCGGGGGTGTAGGAGAGACCCAGTACTTC
d_gene: NA
j_gene: TRBJ2-5
abundance: few
v_gene: TRBV15

CDR3aa: CSVAASGAYNEQFF
CDR3nt: TGCAGCGTTGCTGCTAGCGGGGCCTACAATGAGCAGTTCTTC
d_gene: TRBD2
j_gene: TRBJ2-1
abundance: NA
v_gene: TRBV29-1

CDR3aa: CAISRTSGRSTDTQYF
CDR3nt: TGTGCCATCAGTAGGACTAGCGGGAGAAGCACAGATACGCAGTATTTT
d_gene: TRBD2
j_gene: TRBJ2-3
abundance: NA
v_gene: TRBV10-3

CDR3aa: CASSLQGQGAFWPGEKLFF
CDR3nt: TGTGCCAGCAGCCTCCAGGGACAGGGGGCGTTTTGGCCCGGTGAAAAACTGTTTTTT
d_gene: TRBD1
j_gene: TRBJ1-4
abundance: few
v_gene: TRBV12-3/TRBV12-4

CDR3aa: CASSFSTGGEKLFF
CDR3nt: TGTGCCAGCAGTTTCTCGACAGGCGGCGAAAAACTGTTTTTT
d_gene: NA
j_gene: TRBJ1-4
abundance: many
v_gene: TRBV12-3/TRBV12-4

CDR3aa: CASSKEGRNNSPLHF
CDR3nt: TGTGCCAGCAGCAAAGAGGGACGGAATAATTCACCCCTCCACTTT
d_gene: NA
j_gene: TRBJ1-6
abundance: many
v_gene: TRBV21-1

CDR3aa: CAWSQRGEQYF
CDR3nt: TGTGCCTGGAGTCAAAGGGGGGAGCAGTACTTC
d_gene: NA
j_gene: TRBJ2-7
abundance: few
v_gene: TRBV30

CDR3aa: CASRTLDRAKNIQYF
CDR3nt: TGTGCCAGCAGAACTCTCGACCGAGCCAAAAACATTCAGTACTTC
d_gene: NA
j_gene: TRBJ2-4
abundance: many
v_gene: TRBV28

CDR3aa: CASSLRTVGGSTDTQYF
CDR3nt: TGTGCCAGCAGCTTACGTACCGTGGGGGGGAGTACAGATACGCAGTATTTT
d_gene: TRBD2
j_gene: TRBJ2-3
abundance: many
v_gene: TRBV7-6